The T cell receptor beta chain under discussion was sequenced for a study of blood T cell repertoires in COVID-19. Study-level information: PBMCs, B-cell-depleted T cells, or T cells provided the cDNA or gDNA that made up the material.

CDR1 is SGHRS, CDR2 YFSETQ, per germline. The CDR3 sequence is 16 residues long. V gave up 0 bases and J gave up 3 bases, with 12 bases separating them. Measured with immunoSEQ multiplex PCR; TCRdb has only the in-frame clones, and not every one. This table holds roughly 200,000 clones, approximately 86% found once. Clinical history as reported by participants underpinned cohort assignment. The sample consisted of PBMCs or T cells enriched from blood (not recorded which). The chain joins TRBV5-1 to TRBJ2-2, with D maybe TRBD2 (6 bases). The receptor's source is a woman younger than 45 who had been exposed to COVID-19. The CDR3 loop is CASSLVGGTDTGELFF. The CDR3 nucleotides read TGCGCCAGCAGCTTGGTGGGGGGTACCGACACCGGGGAGCTGTTTTTT.